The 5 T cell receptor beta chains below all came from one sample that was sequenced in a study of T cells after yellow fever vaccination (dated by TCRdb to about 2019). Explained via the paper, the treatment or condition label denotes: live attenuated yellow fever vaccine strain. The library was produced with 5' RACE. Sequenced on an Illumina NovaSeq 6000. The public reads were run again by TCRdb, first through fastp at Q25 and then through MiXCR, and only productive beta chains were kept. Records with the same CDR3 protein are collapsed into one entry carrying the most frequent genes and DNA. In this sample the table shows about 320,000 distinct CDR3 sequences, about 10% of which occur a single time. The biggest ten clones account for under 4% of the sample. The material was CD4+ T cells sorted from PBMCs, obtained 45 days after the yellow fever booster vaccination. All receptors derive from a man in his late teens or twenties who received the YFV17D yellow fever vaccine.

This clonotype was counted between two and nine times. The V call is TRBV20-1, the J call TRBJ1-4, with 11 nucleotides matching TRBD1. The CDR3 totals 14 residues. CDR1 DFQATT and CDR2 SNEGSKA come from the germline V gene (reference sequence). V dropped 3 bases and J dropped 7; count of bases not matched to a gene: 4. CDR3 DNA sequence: TGCAGTGCTAGCTCCGGACAGGGGGCTGAAAAACTGTTTTTT. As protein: CSASSGQGAEKLFF.

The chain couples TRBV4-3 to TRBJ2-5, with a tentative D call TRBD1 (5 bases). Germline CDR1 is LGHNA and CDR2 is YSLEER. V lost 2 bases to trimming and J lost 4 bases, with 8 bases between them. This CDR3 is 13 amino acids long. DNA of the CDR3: TGCGCCAGCAGCCAACGCAGGGCAGAGACCCAGTACTTC. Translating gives CASSQRRAETQYF.

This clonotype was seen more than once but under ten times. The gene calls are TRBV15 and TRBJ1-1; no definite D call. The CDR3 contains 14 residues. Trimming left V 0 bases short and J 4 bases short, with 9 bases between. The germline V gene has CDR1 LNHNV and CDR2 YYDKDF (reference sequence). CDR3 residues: CATSRDSPATEAFF. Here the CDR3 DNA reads TGTGCCACCAGCAGAGATAGCCCCGCCACTGAAGCTTTCTTT.

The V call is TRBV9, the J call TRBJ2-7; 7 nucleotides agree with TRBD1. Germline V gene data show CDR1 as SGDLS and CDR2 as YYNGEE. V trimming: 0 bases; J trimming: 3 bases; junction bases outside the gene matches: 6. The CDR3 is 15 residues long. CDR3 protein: CASSVGGTVDYEQYF. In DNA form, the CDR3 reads TGTGCCAGCAGCGTAGGAGGGACAGTGGACTACGAGCAGTACTTC.

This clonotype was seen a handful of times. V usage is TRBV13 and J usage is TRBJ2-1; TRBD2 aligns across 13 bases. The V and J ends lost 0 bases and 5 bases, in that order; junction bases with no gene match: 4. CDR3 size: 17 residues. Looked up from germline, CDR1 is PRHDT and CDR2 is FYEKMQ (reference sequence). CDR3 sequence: CASSLGLGTSGDNEQFF. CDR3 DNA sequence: TGTGCCAGCAGCTTAGGCTTAGGGACTAGCGGGGACAATGAGCAGTTCTTC.